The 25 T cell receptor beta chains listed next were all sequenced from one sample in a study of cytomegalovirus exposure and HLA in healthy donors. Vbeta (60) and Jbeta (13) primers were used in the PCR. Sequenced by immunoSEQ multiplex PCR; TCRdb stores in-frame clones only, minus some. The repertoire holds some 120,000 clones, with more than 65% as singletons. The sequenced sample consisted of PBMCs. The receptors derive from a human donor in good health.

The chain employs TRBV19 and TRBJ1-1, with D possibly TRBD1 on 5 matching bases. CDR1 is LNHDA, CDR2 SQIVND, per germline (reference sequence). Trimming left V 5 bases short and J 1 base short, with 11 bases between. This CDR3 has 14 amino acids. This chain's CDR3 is CASSLGGTNTEAFF. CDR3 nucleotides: TGTGCCAGTAGTTTGGGAGGGACGAACACTGAAGCTTTCTTT. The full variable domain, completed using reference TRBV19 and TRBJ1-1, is DGGITQSPKYLFRKEGQNVTLSCEQNLNHDAMYWYRQDPGQGLRLIYYSQIVNDFQKGDIAEGYSVSREKKESFPLTVTSAQKNPTAFYLCASSLGGTNTEAFFGQGTRLTVV.

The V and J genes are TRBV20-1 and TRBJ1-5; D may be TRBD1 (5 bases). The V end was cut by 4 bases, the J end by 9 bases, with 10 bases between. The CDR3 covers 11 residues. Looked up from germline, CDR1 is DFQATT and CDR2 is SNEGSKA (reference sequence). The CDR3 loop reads CSAKRGPPQHF. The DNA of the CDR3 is TGCAGTGCTAAAAGGGGTCCGCCCCAGCATTTT.

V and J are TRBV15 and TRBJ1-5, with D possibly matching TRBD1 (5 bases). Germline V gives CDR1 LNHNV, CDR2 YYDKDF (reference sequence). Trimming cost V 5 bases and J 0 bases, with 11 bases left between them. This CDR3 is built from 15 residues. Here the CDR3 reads CATSPLGDSNQPQHF. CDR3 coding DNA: TGTGCCACCAGCCCGCTAGGGGATAGCAATCAGCCCCAGCATTTT.

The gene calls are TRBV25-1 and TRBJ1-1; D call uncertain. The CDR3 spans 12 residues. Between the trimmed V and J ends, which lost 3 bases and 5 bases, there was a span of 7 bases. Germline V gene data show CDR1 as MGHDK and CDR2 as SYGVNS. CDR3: CASSDRGTEAFF. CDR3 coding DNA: TGTGCCAGCAGTGATCGGGGAACTGAAGCTTTCTTT.

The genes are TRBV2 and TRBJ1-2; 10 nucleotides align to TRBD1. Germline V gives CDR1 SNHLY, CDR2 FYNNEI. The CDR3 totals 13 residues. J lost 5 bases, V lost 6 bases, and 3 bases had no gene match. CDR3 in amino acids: CASRGDRGYGYTF. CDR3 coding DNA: TGTGCCAGCAGGGGGGACAGGGGTTATGGCTACACCTTC.

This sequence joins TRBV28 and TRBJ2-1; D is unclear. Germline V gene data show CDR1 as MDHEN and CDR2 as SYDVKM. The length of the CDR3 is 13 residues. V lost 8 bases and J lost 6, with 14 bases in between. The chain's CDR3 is CASGVGSFNEQFF. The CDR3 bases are TGTGCCAGCGGCGTTGGTAGCTTCAATGAGCAGTTCTTC.

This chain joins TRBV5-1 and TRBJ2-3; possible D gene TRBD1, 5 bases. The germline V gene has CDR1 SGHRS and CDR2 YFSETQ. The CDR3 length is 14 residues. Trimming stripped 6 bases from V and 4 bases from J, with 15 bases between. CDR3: CASTFQGSPDTQYF. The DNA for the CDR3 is TGCGCCAGCACTTTCCAGGGTTCCCCAGATACGCAGTATTTT.

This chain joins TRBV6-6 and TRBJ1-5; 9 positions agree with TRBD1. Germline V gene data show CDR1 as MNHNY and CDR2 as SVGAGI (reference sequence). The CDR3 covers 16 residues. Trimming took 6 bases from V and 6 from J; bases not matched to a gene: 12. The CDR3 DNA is TGTGCCAGCAGCCCCCAGGGACAGGGTATTTTTCAGCCCCAGCATTTT. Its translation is CASSPQGQGIFQPQHF.

Here the CDR3 reads CASSGHREYGNTIYF. The CDR3 bases are TGTGCCAGCAGTGGACACAGGGAATATGGAAACACCATATATTTT. The chain combines TRBV6-1 with TRBJ1-3; tentatively, D is TRBD1 (6 bases). The CDR3 covers 15 residues. The germline V gene has CDR1 MNHNS and CDR2 SASEGT. Trimming stripped 4 bases from V and 3 bases from J, with 13 bases between.

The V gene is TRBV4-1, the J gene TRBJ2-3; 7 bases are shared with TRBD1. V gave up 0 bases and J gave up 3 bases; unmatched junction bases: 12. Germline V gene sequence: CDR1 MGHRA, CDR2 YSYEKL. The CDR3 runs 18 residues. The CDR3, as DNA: TGCGCCAGCAGCCAAGAGGGCCCAGGGGGTTTTCGGACAGATACGCAGTATTTT. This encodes CASSQEGPGGFRTDTQYF.

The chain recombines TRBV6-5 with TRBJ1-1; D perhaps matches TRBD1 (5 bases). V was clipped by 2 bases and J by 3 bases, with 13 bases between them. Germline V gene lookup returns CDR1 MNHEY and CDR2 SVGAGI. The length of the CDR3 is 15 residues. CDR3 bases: TGTGCCAGCAGTTACGGAGGGGATCGGGACACTGAAGCTTTCTTT. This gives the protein CASSYGGDRDTEAFF.

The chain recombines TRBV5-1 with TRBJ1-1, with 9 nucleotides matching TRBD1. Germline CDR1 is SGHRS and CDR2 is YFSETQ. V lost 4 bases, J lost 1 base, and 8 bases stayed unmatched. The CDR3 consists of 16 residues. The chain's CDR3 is CASSLGTGLANTEAFF. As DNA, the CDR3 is TGCGCCAGCAGCCTAGGGACAGGGCTGGCGAACACTGAAGCTTTCTTT.

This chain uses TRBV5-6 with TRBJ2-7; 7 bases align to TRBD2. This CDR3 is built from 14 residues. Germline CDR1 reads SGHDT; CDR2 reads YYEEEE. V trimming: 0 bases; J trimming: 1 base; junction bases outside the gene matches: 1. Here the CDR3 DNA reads TGTGCCAGCAGCTTGGTGGGGGGGTCCTACGAGCAGTACTTC. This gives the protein CASSLVGGSYEQYF. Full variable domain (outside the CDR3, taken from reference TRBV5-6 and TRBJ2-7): DAGVTQSPTHLIKTRGQQVTLRCSPKSGHDTVSWYQQALGQGPQFIFQYYEEEERQRGNFPDRFSGHQFPNYSSELNVNALLLGDSALYLCASSLVGGSYEQYFGPGTRLTVT.

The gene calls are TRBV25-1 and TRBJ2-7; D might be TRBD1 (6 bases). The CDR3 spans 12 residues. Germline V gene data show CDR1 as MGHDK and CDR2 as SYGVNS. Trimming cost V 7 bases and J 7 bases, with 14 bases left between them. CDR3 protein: CASKAGVGEQYF. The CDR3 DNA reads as TGTGCCAGCAAGGCAGGGGTTGGAGAGCAGTACTTC.

DNA of the CDR3: TGTGCCAGCAGTGCCCGGGGGGGACAGCAGTTCTATGGCTACACCTTC. Translated: CASSARGGQQFYGYTF. This chain uses TRBV25-1 with TRBJ1-2; 7 bases agree with TRBD1. The J segment lost 4 bases and the V segment lost 4 bases, leaving 12 bases of the junction unmatched. Germline CDR1 reads MGHDK; CDR2 reads SYGVNS. The CDR3 length is 16 residues.

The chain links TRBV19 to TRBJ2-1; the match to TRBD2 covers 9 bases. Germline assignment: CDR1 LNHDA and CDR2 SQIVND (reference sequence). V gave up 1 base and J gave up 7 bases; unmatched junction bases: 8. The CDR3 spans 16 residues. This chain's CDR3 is CASSIGRSSGMNEQFF. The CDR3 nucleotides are TGTGCCAGTAGTATAGGTAGGTCTAGCGGGATGAATGAGCAGTTCTTC.

The CDR3 here is CASSQCPASGGYNEQFF. CDR3 in DNA: TGCGCCAGCAGCCAATGCCCTGCCAGCGGGGGCTACAATGAGCAGTTCTTC. The chain combines TRBV4-1 with TRBJ2-1; 8 nucleotides align to TRBD2. Germline V gene data show CDR1 as MGHRA and CDR2 as YSYEKL. CDR3 length equals 17 residues. With 2 bases clipped from V and 3 bases from J, the junction kept 9 bases outside the gene matches.

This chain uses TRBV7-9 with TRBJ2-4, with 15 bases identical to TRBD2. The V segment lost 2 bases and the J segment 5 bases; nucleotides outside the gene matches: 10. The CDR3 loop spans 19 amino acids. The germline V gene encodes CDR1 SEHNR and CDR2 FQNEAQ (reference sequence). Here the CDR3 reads CASSLIGLAGGPAENIQYF. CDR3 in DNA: TGTGCCAGCAGCTTAATTGGACTAGCGGGAGGGCCAGCGGAAAACATTCAGTACTTC.

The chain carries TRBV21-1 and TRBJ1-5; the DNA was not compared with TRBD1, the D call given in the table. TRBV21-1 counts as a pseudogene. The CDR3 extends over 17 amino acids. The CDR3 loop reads CASRRTGRVSNNQPQHF. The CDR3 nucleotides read TGTGCCAGCAGAAGGACAGGGCGAGTTTCTAACAATCAGCCCCAGCATTTT.

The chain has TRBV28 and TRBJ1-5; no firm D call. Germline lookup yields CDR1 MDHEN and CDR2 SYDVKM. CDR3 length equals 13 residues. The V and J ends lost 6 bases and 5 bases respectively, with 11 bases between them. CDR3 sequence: CASSPRTDQPQHF. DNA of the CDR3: TGTGCCAGCAGCCCAAGAACAGATCAGCCCCAGCATTTT.

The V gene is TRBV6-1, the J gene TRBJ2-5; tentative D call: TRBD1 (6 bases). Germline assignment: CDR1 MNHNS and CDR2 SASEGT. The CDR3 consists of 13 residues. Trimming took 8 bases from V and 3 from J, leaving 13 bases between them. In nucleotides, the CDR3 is TGTGCCAGCGGGGGCCAGCGGAAAGAGACCCAGTACTTC. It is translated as CASGGQRKETQYF.

CDR3 loop: CASSITDRNTEAFF. In DNA form, the CDR3 reads TGTGCCAGCTCAATAACCGACAGAAACACTGAAGCTTTCTTT. The genes are TRBV18 and TRBJ1-1; TRBD1 is a possible D gene (5 bases). Looked up from germline, CDR1 is KGHSH and CDR2 is LQKENI. The CDR3 sequence is 14 residues long. V was shortened by 5 bases and J by 2 bases, with 12 bases between the two germline ends.

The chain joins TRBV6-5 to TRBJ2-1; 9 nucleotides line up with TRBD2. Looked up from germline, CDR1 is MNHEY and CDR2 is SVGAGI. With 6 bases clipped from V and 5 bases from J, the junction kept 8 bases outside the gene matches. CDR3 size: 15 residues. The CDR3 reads CASRTSGSGNNEQFF. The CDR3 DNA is TGTGCCAGCAGGACTAGCGGAAGCGGGAACAATGAGCAGTTCTTC.

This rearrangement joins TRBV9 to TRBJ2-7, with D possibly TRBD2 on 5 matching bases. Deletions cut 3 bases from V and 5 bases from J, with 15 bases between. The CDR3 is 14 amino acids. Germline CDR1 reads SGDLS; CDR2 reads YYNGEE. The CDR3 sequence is CASSAQLGRNEQYF. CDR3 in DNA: TGTGCCAGCAGCGCCCAACTAGGACGCAACGAGCAGTACTTC.

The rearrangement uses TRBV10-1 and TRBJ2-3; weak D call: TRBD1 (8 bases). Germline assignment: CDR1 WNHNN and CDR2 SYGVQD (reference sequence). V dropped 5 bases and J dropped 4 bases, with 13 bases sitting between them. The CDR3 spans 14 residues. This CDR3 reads CASSTGGDPDTQYF. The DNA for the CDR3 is TGCGCCAGCAGTACAGGGGGGGATCCAGATACGCAGTATTTT.